The 8 T cell receptor beta chains below all came from one sample that was sequenced in a study of blood T cell repertoires in COVID-19. Using immunoSEQ multiplex PCR, the repertoire was profiled, and TCRdb retains in-frame clones only, with some absent. Of tens of thousands of clones listed, around 85% were seen once; the top ten hold around 7%. What was sequenced was peripheral blood. The source is a human donor in a cohort sampled during active COVID-19.

This chain's CDR3 is CASSEGTEPGAQYF. DNA of the CDR3: TGTGCCAGCAGTGAAGGGACAGAGCCAGGGGCCCAGTACTTC. This chain joins TRBV6-1 and TRBJ2-5, with TRBD1 as a possible D gene (6 bases). Per the germline V gene, CDR1 is MNHNS and CDR2 is SASEGT. This CDR3 comprises 14 residues. The ends were cut back, 1 base at V and 9 bases at J, with 15 bases in the middle.

The chain is built from TRBV5-6 and TRBJ2-7, with 9 positions matching TRBD1. The junction had 11 bases not matched to a gene; V was cut back by 4 bases and J by 0 bases. The CDR3 sequence is 17 residues long. The germline gives CDR1 SGHDT, CDR2 YYEEEE. Here the CDR3 DNA reads TGTGCCAGCAGCCCCGGGACAGGGCGATACCTCTCCTACGAGCAGTACTTC. The encoded protein is CASSPGTGRYLSYEQYF.

V and J are TRBV5-6 and TRBJ2-7, with TRBD2 matching 10 bases. J was trimmed by 6 bases and V by 4 bases; bases with no gene match: 7. CDR3 length: 14 residues. Germline CDR1 is SGHDT and CDR2 is YYEEEE. In DNA, the CDR3 is TGTGCCAGCAGCCCTCTAGCGGGAGTAAGCGAGCAGTACTTC. Its protein product is CASSPLAGVSEQYF. Drawing the rest from reference TRBV5-6 and TRBJ2-7, the complete variable domain is DAGVTQSPTHLIKTRGQQVTLRCSPKSGHDTVSWYQQALGQGPQFIFQYYEEEERQRGNFPDRFSGHQFPNYSSELNVNALLLGDSALYLCASSPLAGVSEQYFGPGTRLTVT.

The genes are TRBV11-2 and TRBJ2-3; 8 bases fit TRBD1. Germline V CDR1 and CDR2: SGHAT, FQNNGV. The V gene end was trimmed by 3 bases and the J gene end by 1 base; junction bases not matched to a gene: 0. The length of the CDR3 is 14 residues. CDR3 DNA: TGTGCCAGCAGCTTGGACAGGGGCACAGATACGCAGTATTTT. As protein: CASSLDRGTDTQYF.

The chain carries TRBV6-6 and TRBJ2-3, with D perhaps TRBD1 (5 bases). The length of the CDR3 is 11 residues. The V end lost 10 bases, the J end lost 4 bases, and 9 bases lay between the germline ends. Germline V gives CDR1 MNHNY, CDR2 SVGAGI (reference sequence). CDR3 DNA: TGTGCCACCACAGGATCAGATACGCAGTATTTT. Encoded protein: CATTGSDTQYF.

This clone was counted a single time. The chain recombines TRBV27 with TRBJ2-3, with 13 positions matching TRBD2. The germline gives CDR1 MNHEY, CDR2 SMNVEV (reference sequence). The CDR3 contains 19 residues. The trim removed 5 bases at V and 1 base at J, leaving 12 bases unmatched. The CDR3 DNA follows: TGTGCCAGCAGTAGGATACTAGCGGGGGGGCCGTGGGGCACAGATACGCAGTATTTT. It is translated as CASSRILAGGPWGTDTQYF.

This clone was seen a handful of times. This chain connects TRBV7-9 to TRBJ2-7; possibly TRBD1 for D (6 bases). Germline CDR1 reads SEHNR; CDR2 reads FQNEAQ (reference sequence). This CDR3 has 13 residues. V lost 5 bases, J lost 9 bases, and 17 bases lay in between. CDR3 bases: TGTGCCAGCAGCGCGAGTAGGGGGAGCGCGCAGTACTTC. Residues: CASSASRGSAQYF.

The chain is built from TRBV9 and TRBJ2-7; D remains ambiguous. The V end lost 0 bases, the J end lost 6 bases, and 7 bases lay between the germline ends. CDR1 and CDR2 from the germline V gene are SGDLS and YYNGEE. The CDR3 is 12 amino acids. DNA for the CDR3: TGTGCCAGCAGCGTAGTTGAGTCCGAGCAGTACTTC. This translates into CASSVVESEQYF.